A selection of T cell receptor beta chains follows, all from one sample in a study of blood T cells in healthy people across ages. Each CDR3 protein is one row after TCRdb ran MiXCR on the 5' RACE reads. There are about 570,000 distinct CDR3 sequences in the sample; approximately 30% occur only once, and less than 20% lies in the top ten. Material for sequencing was blood. These receptors came from a woman in her 70s in good health. Each CDR3 is given with its conserved first and last residue. The D gene is left open where the match is weak. Only some rows state a clone size, as once, few, many or a class for expanded clones.

abundance	d_gene	v_gene	j_gene	CDR3aa	CDR3nt
once	.	TRBV20-1	TRBJ2-2	CSAGIITGELFF	TGCAGTGCTGGAATTATCACCGGGGAGCTGTTTTTT
few	.	TRBV6-8	TRBJ1-3	CASSSTGPGTENTIYF	TGTGCCAGCAGTTCGACAGGACCCGGGACTGAAAACACCATATATTTT
few	.	TRBV7-2	TRBJ2-2	CASSFGVANTGELFF	TGTGCCAGCAGCTTCGGGGTCGCGAACACCGGGGAGCTGTTTTTT
few	TRBD2	TRBV6-5	TRBJ2-1	CASSYSFQSGGHEQFF	TGTGCCAGCAGTTACTCTTTCCAGAGCGGGGGGCATGAGCAGTTCTTC
few	.	TRBV29-1	TRBJ1-1	CSVVPMNTEAFF	TGCAGCGTTGTTCCAATGAACACTGAAGCTTTCTTT
.	TRBD2	TRBV12-3/TRBV12-4	TRBJ2-5	CASSRLAGLETQYF	TGTGCCAGTAGCAGACTAGCGGGGTTAGAGACCCAGTACTTC
.	.	TRBV7-2	TRBJ2-7	CASSRWTGVYEQYF	TGTGCCAGTAGCCGGTGGACTGGCGTATACGAGCAGTACTTC
few	.	TRBV12-3/TRBV12-4	TRBJ2-6	CASSFGAAGANVLTF	TGTGCCAGCAGCTTTGGGGCAGCTGGGGCCAACGTCCTGACTTTC
.	TRBD2	TRBV12-3/TRBV12-4	TRBJ2-3	CASSFDGGTITDTQYF	TGTGCCAGCAGTTTCGACGGGGGGACCATCACAGATACGCAGTATTTT
.	TRBD1	TRBV5-5	TRBJ2-6	CASGLTGAGANVLTF	TGTGCCAGCGGCCTGACAGGGGCTGGGGCCAACGTCCTGACTTTC
.	.	TRBV2	TRBJ1-5	CASNGGVRNQPQHF	TGTGCCAGCAATGGAGGGGTACGGAATCAGCCCCAGCATTTT
few	.	TRBV20-1	TRBJ1-4	CSARPATNEKLFF	TGCAGTGCGAGACCTGCAACTAATGAAAAACTGTTTTTT
.	TRBD2	TRBV20-1	TRBJ2-5	CSARDGVAGETQYF	TGCAGTGCTAGAGACGGAGTAGCGGGTGAGACCCAGTACTTC
.	TRBD2	TRBV27	TRBJ2-7	CASSFQPGLVYEQYF	TGTGCCAGCAGTTTTCAACCGGGACTAGTCTACGAGCAGTACTTC
few	TRBD1	TRBV12-5	TRBJ1-1	CASGLLQGGLQDTEAFF	TGTGCTAGTGGTCTACTACAGGGGGGTCTTCAGGACACTGAAGCTTTCTTT
.	.	TRBV29-1	TRBJ1-2	CSVGGRPYGYTF	TGCAGCGTTGGAGGCAGGCCGTATGGCTACACCTTC
.	.	TRBV29-1	TRBJ2-5	CSSGEGGETQYF	TGCAGCTCCGGGGAAGGGGGAGAGACCCAGTACTTC
few	.	TRBV18	TRBJ1-4	CASSPITTNEKLFF	TGTGCCAGCTCACCAATTACAACTAATGAAAAACTGTTTTTT
.	.	TRBV4-2	TRBJ2-1	CASSQANLMTYNEQFF	TGTGCCAGCAGCCAAGCAAATCTTATGACCTACAATGAGCAGTTCTTC
few	.	TRBV4-1	TRBJ2-7	CASSSPGVSSYEQYF	TGCGCCAGCAGCTCGCCAGGGGTTAGCTCCTACGAGCAGTACTTC
few	.	TRBV7-8	TRBJ2-7	CASSREGPRYEQYF	TGTGCCAGCAGCAGGGAAGGCCCCCGCTACGAGCAGTACTTC
few	TRBD1	TRBV7-2	TRBJ1-2	CASSGRDRNYGYTF	TGTGCCAGCAGCGGCCGGGACAGGAACTATGGCTACACCTTC
many	TRBD2	TRBV29-1	TRBJ2-2	CSVHSGGAAGELFF	TGCAGCGTCCACAGCGGGGGGGCCGCCGGGGAGCTGTTTTTT
.	.	TRBV21-1	TRBJ2-7	CASSNGDLEYF	TGTGCCAGCAGCAACGGGGACTTAGAGTACTTC
many	TRBD2	TRBV4-3	TRBJ2-1	CASSQIHSGGSYNEQFF	TGCGCCAGCAGCCAAATACACAGCGGGGGTTCCTACAATGAGCAGTTCTTC